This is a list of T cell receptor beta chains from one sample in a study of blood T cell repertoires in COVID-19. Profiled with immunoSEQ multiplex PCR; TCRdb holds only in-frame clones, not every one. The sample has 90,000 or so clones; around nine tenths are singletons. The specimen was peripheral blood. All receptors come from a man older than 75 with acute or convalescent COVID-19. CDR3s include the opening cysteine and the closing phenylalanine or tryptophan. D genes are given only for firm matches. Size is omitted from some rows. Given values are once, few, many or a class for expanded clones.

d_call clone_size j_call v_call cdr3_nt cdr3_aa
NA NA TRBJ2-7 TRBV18 TGTGCCAGCTCACAGGGGCGTAGCTCCTACGAGCAGTACTTC CASSQGRSSYEQYF
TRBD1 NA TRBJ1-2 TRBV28 TGTGCCAGTAAGACAGGGGGCTCTGTCTCTGGCTACACCTTC CASKTGGSVSGYTF
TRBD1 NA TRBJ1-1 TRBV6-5 TGTGCCAGCAGTTACAACCTCCAACAGGGGGCTTTTGAAGCTTTCTTT CASSYNLQQGAFEAFF
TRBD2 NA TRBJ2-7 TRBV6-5 TGTGCCAGCCAAAACAGCGGGACCTTCTACGAGCAGTACTTC CASQNSGTFYEQYF
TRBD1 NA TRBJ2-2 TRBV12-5 TGTGCTAGTGCTCTGACAGGGTTTCAAGACGGGGAGCTGTTTTTT CASALTGFQDGELFF
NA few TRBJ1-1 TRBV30 TGTGCCTGGAGTGTAGGGGCGTTAAGGGACACTGAAGCTTTCTTT CAWSVGALRDTEAFF
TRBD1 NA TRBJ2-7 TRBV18 TGTGCCAGCTCACCGGTTTGGACAGGGGTATCCGAGCAGTACTTC CASSPVWTGVSEQYF
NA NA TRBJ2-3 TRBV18 TGTGCCAGCTCACCGCCGGGACACACTAGCACAGATACGCAGTATTTT CASSPPGHTSTDTQYF
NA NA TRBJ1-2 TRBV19 TGTGCCAGTAGCAAGGGGTTGTACTATGGCTACACCTTC CASSKGLYYGYTF
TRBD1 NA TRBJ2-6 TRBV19 TGTGCCAGTAGAGATACAGGGGGCTCCGGGGCCAACGTCCTGACTTTC CASRDTGGSGANVLTF
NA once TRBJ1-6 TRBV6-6 TGTGCCAGCAGTTCCGTAGATTCACCCCTCCACTTT CASSSVDSPLHF